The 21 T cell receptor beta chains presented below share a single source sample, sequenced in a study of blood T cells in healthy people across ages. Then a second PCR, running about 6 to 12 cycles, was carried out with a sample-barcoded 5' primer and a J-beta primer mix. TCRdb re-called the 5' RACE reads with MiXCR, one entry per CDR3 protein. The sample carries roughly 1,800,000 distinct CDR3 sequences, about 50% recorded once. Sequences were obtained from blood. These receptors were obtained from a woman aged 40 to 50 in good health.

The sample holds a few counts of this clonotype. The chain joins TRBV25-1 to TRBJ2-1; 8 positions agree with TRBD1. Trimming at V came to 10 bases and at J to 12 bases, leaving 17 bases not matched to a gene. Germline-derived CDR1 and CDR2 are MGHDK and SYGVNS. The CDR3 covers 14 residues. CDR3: CAIRTGPPRPMQFF. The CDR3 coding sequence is TGTGCCATCCGGACAGGGCCCCCAAGGCCTATGCAGTTCTTC.

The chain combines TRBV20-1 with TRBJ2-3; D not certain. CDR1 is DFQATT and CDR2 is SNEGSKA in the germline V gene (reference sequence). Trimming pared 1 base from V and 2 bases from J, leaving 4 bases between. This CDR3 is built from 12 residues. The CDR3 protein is CSARAHTDTQYF. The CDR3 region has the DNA TGCAGTGCTAGAGCCCACACAGATACGCAGTATTTT.

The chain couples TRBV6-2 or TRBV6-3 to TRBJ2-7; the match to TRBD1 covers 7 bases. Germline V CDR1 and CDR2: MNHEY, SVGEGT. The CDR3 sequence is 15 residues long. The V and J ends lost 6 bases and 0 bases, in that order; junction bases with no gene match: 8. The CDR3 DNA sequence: TGTGCCAGCAGCCAGGGACAGTATAGCTCCTACGAGCAGTACTTC. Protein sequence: CASSQGQYSSYEQYF.

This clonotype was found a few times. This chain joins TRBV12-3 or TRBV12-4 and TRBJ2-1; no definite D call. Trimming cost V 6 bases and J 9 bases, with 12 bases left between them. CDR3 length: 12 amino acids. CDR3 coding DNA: TGTGCCAGCAGCCCCGGTCAGGTTGAGCAGTTCTTC. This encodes CASSPGQVEQFF.

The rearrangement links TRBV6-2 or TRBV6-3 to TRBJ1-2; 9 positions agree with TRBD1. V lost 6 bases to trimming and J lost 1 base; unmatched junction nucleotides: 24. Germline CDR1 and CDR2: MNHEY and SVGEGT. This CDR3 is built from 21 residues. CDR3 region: CASSSRYTGQGPGLLNYGYTF. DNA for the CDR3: TGTGCCAGCAGCTCCCGTTATACCGGACAGGGGCCCGGCTTGCTTAACTATGGCTACACCTTC.

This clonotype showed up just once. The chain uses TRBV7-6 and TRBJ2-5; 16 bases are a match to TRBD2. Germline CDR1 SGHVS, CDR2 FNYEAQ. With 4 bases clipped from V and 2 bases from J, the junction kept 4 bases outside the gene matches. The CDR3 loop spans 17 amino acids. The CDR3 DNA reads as TGTGCCAGCAGCTCGGGACTAGCGGGGGGGGCTCAAGAGACCCAGTACTTC. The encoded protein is CASSSGLAGGAQETQYF.

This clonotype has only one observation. The CDR3 nucleotides are TGCGCCAGCAGCTTGGCTGGCCCCCCTGACAATGAGCAGTACTTC. Translating it yields CASSLAGPPDNEQYF. This chain joins TRBV5-1 and TRBJ2-1; D is unresolved. The J call is uncertain, as TRBJ2-7 better fits the DNA end. Germline V lookup: CDR1 SGHRS, CDR2 YFSETQ. CDR3 length: 15 amino acids.

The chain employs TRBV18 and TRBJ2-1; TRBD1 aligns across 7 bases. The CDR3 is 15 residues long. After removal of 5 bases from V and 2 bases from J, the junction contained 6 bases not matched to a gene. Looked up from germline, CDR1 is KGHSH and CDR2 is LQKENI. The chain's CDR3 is CASSSVGGAYNEQFF. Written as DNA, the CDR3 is TGTGCCAGCTCAAGTGTAGGGGGCGCCTACAATGAGCAGTTCTTC.

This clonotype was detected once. The CDR3 region is CASSVLQGAQSPLHF. The CDR3 DNA reads as TGTGCCAGCAGTGTCTTACAGGGGGCTCAGTCACCCCTCCACTTT. This chain joins TRBV12-3 or TRBV12-4 and TRBJ1-6; TRBD1 matches at 9 bases. V shed 5 bases and J 10 bases; nucleotides not matched to a gene: 9. There are 15 residues in the CDR3.

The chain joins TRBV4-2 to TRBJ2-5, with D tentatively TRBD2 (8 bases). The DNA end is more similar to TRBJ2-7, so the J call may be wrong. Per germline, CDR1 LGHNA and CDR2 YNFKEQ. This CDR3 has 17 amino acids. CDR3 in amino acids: CASSQKGAGTSTGEQYF. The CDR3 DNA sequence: TGTGCCAGCAGCCAGAAGGGGGCCGGGACTAGTACAGGCGAGCAGTACTTC.

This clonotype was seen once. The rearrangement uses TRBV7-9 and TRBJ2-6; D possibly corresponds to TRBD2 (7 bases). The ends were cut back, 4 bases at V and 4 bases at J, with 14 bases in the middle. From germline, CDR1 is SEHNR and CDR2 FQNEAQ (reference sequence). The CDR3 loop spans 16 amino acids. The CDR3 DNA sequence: TGTGCCAGCAGCTCAGGGGAGGGTGCCGGGGCCAACGTCCTGACTTTC. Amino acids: CASSSGEGAGANVLTF.

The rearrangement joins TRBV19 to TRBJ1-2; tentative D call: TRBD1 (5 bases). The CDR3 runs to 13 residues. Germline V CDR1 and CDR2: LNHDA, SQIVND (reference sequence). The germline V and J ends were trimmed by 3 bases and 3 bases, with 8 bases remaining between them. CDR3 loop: CASSILGDYGYTF. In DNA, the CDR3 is TGTGCCAGTAGTATCCTGGGGGACTATGGCTACACCTTC.

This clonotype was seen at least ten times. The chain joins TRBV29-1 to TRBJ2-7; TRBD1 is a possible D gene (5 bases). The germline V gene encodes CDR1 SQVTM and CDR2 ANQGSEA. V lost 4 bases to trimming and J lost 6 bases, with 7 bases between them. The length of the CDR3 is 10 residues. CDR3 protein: CSVAQGEQYF. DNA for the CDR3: TGCAGCGTTGCGCAGGGCGAGCAGTACTTC.

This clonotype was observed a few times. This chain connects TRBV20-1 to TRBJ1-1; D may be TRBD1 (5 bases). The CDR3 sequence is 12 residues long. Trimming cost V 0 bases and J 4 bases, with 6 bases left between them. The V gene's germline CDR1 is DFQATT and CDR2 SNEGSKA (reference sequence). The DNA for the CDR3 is TGCAGTGCTAGAGATGGGGGCACTGAAGCTTTCTTT. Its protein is CSARDGGTEAFF.

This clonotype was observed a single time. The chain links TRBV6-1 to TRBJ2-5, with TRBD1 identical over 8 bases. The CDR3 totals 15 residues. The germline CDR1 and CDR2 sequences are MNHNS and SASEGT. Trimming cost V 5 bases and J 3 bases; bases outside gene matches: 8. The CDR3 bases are TGTGCCAGCAGTCTACTCCCGGGACAGGAAGAGACCCAGTACTTC. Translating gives CASSLLPGQEETQYF.

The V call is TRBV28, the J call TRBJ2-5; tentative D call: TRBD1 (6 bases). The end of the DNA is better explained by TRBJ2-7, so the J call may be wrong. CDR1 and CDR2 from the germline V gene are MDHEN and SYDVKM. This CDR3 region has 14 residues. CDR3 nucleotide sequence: TGTGCCAGCACAAGACTGGGGGCAGGGCACGAGCAGTACTTC. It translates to CASTRLGAGHEQYF.

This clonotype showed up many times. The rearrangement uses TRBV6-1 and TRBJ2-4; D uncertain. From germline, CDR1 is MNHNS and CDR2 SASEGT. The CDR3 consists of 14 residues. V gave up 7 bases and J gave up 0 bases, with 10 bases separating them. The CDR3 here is CASTESVAKNIQYF. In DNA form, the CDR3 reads TGTGCCAGCACAGAATCGGTAGCCAAAAACATTCAGTACTTC.

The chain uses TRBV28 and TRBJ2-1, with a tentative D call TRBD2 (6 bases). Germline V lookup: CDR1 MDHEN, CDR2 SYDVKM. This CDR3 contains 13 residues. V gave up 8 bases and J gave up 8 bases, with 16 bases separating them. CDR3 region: CASGDWGSDEQFF. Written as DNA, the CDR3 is TGTGCCAGCGGGGACTGGGGGTCGGATGAGCAGTTCTTC.

The CDR3 sequence: CSAPVSSADTQYF. The CDR3 region has the DNA TGCAGTGCTCCCGTTTCTAGCGCAGATACGCAGTATTTT. The genes are TRBV20-1 and TRBJ2-3; perhaps TRBD2 as D (6 bases). CDR3 length equals 13 residues. In germline, CDR1 is DFQATT, CDR2 SNEGSKA (reference sequence). The germline V and J ends were trimmed by 5 bases and 4 bases, with 13 bases remaining between them.

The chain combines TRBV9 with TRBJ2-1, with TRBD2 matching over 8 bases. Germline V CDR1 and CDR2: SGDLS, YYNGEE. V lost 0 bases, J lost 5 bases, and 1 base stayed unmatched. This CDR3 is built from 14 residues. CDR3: CASSVGSGDNEQFF. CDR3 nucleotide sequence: TGTGCCAGCAGCGTAGGTAGCGGGGACAATGAGCAGTTCTTC.

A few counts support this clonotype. The CDR3 protein is CSVEVGGQSLYEQYF. In DNA form, the CDR3 reads TGCAGCGTTGAGGTAGGGGGGCAGTCCCTCTACGAGCAGTACTTC. This chain connects TRBV29-1 to TRBJ2-7; D is tentatively TRBD1 or TRBD2 (6 bases each). The length of the CDR3 is 15 residues. Germline V gene lookup returns CDR1 SQVTM and CDR2 ANQGSEA. V lost 3 bases and J lost 3, with 18 bases in between.